This T cell receptor beta chain was sequenced for a study of T cell repertoires in cytomegalovirus infection. Across the study: It can be stated that public TCR beta signatures indicated CMV infection as well as a matching HLA type. Study findings and constraints: HLA-C-restricted CMV-specific TCR beta clonotypes prevailed in the ex vivo response.

The V end lost 0 bases, the J end lost 6 bases, and 7 bases lay between the germline ends. Germline-derived CDR1 and CDR2 are SGDLS and YYNGEE. This CDR3 region has 13 residues. As regards this clonotype: Its antigen is currently unknown.

MiXCR was run by TCRdb on the reads, yielding one entry per CDR3 protein. The sample carries around 540,000 distinct CDR3 sequences, around 35% recorded once. The material was cultured PBMCs, obtained from culture after CMV antigen stimulation. This receptor was obtained from a human donor in good health (CMV status not recorded). Some clones in this sample may be carry-over from other donors' samples. The V gene is TRBV9, the J gene TRBJ2-1, with D unresolved. The CDR3 sequence: CASSVASINEQFF. The CDR3 DNA reads as TGTGCCAGCAGCGTAGCTAGTATCAATGAGCAGTTCTTC.